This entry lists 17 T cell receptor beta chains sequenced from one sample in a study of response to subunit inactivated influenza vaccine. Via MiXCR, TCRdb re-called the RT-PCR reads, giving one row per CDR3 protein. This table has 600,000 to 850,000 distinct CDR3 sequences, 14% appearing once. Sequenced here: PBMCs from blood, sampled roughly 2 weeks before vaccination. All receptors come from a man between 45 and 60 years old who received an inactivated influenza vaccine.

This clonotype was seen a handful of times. The CDR3 spells CASSRFSMAASYEQYF. CDR3 DNA sequence: TGCGCCAGCAGCCGGTTCTCTATGGCGGCCTCCTACGAGCAGTACTTC. This chain links TRBV4-1 with TRBJ2-7; no definite D call. Germline V gives CDR1 MGHRA, CDR2 YSYEKL. The CDR3 is 16 residues long. V gave up 4 bases and J gave up 0 bases, with 16 bases separating them.

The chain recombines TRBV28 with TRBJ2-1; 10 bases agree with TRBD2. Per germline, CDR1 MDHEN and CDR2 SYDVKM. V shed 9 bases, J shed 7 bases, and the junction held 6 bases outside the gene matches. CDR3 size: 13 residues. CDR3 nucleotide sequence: TGTGCCAGTAGAAGCGGGGGGGTTAATGAGCAGTTCTTC. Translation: CASRSGGVNEQFF. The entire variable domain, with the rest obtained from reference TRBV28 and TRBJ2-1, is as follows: DVKVTQSSRYLVKRTGEKVFLECVQDMDHENMFWYRQDPGLGLRLIYFSYDVKMKEKGDIPEGYSVSREKKERFSLILESASTNQTSMYLCASRSGGVNEQFFGPGTRLTVL.

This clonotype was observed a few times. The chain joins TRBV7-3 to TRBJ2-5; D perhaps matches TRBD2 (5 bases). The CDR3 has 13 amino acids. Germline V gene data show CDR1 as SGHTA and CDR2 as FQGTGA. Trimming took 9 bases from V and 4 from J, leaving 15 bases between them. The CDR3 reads CASSRGIGETQYF. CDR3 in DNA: TGTGCCAGTTCCCGGGGAATTGGAGAGACCCAGTACTTC.

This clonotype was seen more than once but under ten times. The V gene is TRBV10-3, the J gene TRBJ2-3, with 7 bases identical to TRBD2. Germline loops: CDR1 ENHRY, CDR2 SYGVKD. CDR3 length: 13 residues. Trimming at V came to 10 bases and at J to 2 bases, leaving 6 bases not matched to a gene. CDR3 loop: CASSAGTTDTQYF. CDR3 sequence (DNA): TGTGCCAGCTCAGCGGGAACCACAGATACGCAGTATTTT.

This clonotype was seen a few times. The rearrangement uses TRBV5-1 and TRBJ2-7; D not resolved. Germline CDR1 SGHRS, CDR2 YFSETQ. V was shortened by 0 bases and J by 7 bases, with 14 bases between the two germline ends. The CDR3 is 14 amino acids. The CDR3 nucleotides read TGCGCCAGCAGCTTGGTTTTGGCATCCAGGGAGCAGTACTTC. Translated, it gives CASSLVLASREQYF. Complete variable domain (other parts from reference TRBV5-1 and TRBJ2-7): KAGVTQTPRYLIKTRGQQVTLSCSPISGHRSVSWYQQTPGQGLQFLFEYFSETQRNKGNFPGRFSGRQFSNSRSEMNVSTLELGDSALYLCASSLVLASREQYFGPGTRLTVT.

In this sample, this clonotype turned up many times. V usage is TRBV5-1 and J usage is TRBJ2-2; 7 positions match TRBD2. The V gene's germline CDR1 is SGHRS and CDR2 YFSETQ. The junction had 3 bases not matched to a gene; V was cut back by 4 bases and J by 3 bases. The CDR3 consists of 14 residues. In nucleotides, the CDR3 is TGCGCCAGCAGCCATGGGGGGGACACCGGGGAGCTGTTTTTT. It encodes CASSHGGDTGELFF.

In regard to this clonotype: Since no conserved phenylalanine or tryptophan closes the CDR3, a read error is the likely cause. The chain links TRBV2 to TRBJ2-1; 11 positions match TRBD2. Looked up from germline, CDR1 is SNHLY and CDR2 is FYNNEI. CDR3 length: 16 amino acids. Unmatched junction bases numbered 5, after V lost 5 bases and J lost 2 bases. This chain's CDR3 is CASSRTSGSPYNEQFL. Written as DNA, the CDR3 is TGTGCCAGCAGTCGTACTAGCGGGAGCCCCTACAATGAGCAGTTCTTA.

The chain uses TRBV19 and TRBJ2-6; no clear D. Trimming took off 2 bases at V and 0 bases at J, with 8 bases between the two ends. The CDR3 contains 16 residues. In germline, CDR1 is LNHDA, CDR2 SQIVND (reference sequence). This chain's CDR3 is CASSIQVYSGANVLTF. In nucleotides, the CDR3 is TGTGCCAGTAGTATACAGGTTTACTCTGGGGCCAACGTCCTGACTTTC.

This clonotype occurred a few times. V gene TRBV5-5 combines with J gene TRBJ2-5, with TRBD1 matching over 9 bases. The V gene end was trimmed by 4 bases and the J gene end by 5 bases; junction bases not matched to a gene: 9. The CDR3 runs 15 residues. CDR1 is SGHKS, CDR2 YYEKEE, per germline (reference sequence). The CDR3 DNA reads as TGTGCCAGCAGCAGAACAGGGGGCCTTTATGAGACCCAGTACTTC. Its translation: CASSRTGGLYETQYF.

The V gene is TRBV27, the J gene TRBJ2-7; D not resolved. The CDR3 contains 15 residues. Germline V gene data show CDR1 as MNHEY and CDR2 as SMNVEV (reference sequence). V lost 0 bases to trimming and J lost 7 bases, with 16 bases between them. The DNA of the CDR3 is TGTGCCAGCAGTTTATCGATTAATCTCTCCGGGGAGCAGTACTTC. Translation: CASSLSINLSGEQYF.

CDR3 coding DNA: TGCGCCAGCAGAGTAAGGGGTGGAAATAATTCACCCCTCCACTTT. It yields the protein CASRVRGGNNSPLHF. The V gene is TRBV5-1, the J gene TRBJ1-6; tentatively, D is TRBD1 (5 bases). Trimming removed 5 bases at V and 5 bases at J, with 14 bases between. Germline V CDR1 and CDR2: SGHRS, YFSETQ. This CDR3 has 15 amino acids.

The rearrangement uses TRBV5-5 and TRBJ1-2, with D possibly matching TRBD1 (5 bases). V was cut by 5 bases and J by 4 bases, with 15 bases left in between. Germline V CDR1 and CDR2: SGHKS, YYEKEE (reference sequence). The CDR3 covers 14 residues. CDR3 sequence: CASRPTGTGYGYTF. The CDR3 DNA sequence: TGTGCCAGCAGACCCACCGGGACGGGCTATGGCTACACCTTC. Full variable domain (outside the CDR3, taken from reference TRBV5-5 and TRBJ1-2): DAGVTQSPTHLIKTRGQQVTLRCSPISGHKSVSWYQQVLGQGPQFIFQYYEKEERGRGNFPDRFSARQFPNYSSELNVNALLLGDSALYLCASRPTGTGYGYTFGSGTRLTVV.

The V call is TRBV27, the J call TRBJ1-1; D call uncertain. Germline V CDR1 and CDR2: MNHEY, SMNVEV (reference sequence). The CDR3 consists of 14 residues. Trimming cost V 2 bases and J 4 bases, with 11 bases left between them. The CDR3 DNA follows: TGTGCCAGCAGTTTAAACGGGTCTCCCACTGAAGCTTTCTTT. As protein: CASSLNGSPTEAFF.

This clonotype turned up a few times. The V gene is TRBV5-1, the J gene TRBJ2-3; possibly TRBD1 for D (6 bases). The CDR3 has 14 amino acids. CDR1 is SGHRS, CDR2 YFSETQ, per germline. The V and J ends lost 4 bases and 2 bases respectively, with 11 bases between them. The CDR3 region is CASSAQGNTDTQYF. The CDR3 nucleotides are TGCGCCAGCAGCGCGCAGGGGAACACAGATACGCAGTATTTT.

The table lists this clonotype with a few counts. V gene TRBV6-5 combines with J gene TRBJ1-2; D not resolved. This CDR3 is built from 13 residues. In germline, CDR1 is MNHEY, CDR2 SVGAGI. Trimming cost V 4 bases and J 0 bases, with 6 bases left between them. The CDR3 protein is CASSLLANYGYTF. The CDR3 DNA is TGTGCCAGCAGTTTATTAGCTAACTATGGCTACACCTTC.

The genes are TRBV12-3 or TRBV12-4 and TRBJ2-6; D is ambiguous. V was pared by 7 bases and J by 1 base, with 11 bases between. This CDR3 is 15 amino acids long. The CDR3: CASTLAPSGANVLTF. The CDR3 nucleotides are TGTGCCAGCACCCTGGCTCCGTCTGGGGCCAACGTCCTGACTTTC.

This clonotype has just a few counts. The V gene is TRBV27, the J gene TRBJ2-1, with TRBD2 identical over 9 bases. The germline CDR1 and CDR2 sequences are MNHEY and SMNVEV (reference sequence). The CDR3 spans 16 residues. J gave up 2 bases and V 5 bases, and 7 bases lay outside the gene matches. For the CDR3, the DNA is TGTGCCAGCAGTCGTCTCGCTAGCGGGACCTACAATGAGCAGTTCTTC. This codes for CASSRLASGTYNEQFF.